This T cell receptor beta chain derives from a study of blood T cell repertoires in COVID-19. Study at large: Specimens from acute and convalescent COVID-19 originated in the United States, Italy and Spain. From T cells, B-cell-depleted T cells, or PBMCs came the material, which was cDNA or gDNA.

In the authors' workflow: It was from reference gene primer amplification that nucleated cell counts were estimated. Sequencing used immunoSEQ multiplex PCR; TCRdb keeps in-frame clones, though not all of them. For V, J and clone size, that table is used; D and trimming come from the DNA. The profile covers a few hundred thousand clones, with roughly 80% appearing a single time and 4.6% taken by the ten largest. This CDR3 contains 13 residues. The germline CDR1 and CDR2 sequences are LNHDA and SQIVND (reference sequence). V lost 8 bases and J 4 bases, leaving 14 bases between the germline ends. Sequenced material: peripheral blood. This chain connects TRBV19 to TRBJ1-2, with a tentative D call TRBD1 (6 bases). The source of this sequence is a man aged 60 to 75 who had recovered from COVID-19. The CDR3 nucleotides read TGTGCCAGTTCGCTTGGGGGCCTCTATGGCTACACCTTC. Protein sequence: CASSLGGLYGYTF.